The clone carrying this T cell receptor (beta chain) was found a few times. V lost 2 bases to trimming and J lost 2 bases, with 12 bases between them. The CDR3 is 15 residues long. The germline CDR1 and CDR2 sequences are SGHAT and FQNNGV. TCRdb's copy holds only in-frame clones and misses some; the assay was immunoSEQ multiplex PCR. The table has some 61,000 clones, more than 60% seen once. This entry belongs to a study of cytotoxic CD8 clonotypes in ibrutinib-treated CLL. The sequences come from PBMCs, collected after 12 months of ibrutinib treatment. The clonotype was recovered from a human donor with chronic lymphocytic leukemia. The rearrangement links TRBV11-2 to TRBJ1-2; the D is unclear. The CDR3 spells CASSLSGPRNYGYTF. As DNA, the CDR3 is TGTGCCAGCAGCTTAAGCGGGCCTCGGAACTATGGCTACACCTTC.